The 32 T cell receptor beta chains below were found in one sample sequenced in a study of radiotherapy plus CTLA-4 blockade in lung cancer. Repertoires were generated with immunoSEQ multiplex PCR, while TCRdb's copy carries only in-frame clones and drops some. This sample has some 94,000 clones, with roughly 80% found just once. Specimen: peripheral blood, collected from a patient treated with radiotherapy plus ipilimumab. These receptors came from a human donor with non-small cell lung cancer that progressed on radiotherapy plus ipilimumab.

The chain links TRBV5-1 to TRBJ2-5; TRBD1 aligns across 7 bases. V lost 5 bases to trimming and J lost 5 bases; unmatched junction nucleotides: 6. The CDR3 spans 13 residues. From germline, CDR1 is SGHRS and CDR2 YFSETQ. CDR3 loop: CASSEGARETQYF. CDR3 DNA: TGCGCCAGCAGTGAGGGGGCGCGGGAGACCCAGTACTTC.

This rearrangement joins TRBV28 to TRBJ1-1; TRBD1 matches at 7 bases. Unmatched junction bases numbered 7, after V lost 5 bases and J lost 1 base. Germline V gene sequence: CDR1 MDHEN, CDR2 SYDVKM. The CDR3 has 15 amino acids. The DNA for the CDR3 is TGTGCCAGCAGTCCCCACACAGGGGAGAACACTGAAGCTTTCTTT. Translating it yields CASSPHTGENTEAFF.

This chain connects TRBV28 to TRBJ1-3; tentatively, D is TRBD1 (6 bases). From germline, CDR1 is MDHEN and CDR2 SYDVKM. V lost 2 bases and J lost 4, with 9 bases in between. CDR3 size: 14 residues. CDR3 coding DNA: TGTGCCAGCAGTTTAGCAGGGGTCGGAAACACCATATATTTT. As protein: CASSLAGVGNTIYF.

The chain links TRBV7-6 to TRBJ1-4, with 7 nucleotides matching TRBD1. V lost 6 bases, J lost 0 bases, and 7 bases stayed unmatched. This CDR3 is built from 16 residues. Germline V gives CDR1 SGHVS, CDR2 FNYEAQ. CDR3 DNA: TGTGCCAGCAGGCGTACAACAGGGGCAACTAATGAAAAACTGTTTTTT. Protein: CASRRTTGATNEKLFF.

CDR3 region: CASTPRPGQGDEKLFF. The CDR3 region has the DNA TGTGCCAGCACCCCTCGACCGGGACAGGGAGATGAAAAACTGTTTTTT. The chain combines TRBV28 with TRBJ1-4; 9 positions match TRBD1. The germline V gene has CDR1 MDHEN and CDR2 SYDVKM. Trimming took 7 bases from V and 6 from J; bases not matched to a gene: 12. This CDR3 comprises 16 residues.

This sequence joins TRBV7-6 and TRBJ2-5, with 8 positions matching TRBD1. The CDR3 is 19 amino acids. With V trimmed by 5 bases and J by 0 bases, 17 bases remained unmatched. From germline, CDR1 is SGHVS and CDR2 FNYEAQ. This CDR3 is CASSPQVAGGRGYQETQYF. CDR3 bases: TGTGCCAGCAGCCCCCAGGTAGCAGGGGGCAGGGGGTACCAAGAGACCCAGTACTTC.

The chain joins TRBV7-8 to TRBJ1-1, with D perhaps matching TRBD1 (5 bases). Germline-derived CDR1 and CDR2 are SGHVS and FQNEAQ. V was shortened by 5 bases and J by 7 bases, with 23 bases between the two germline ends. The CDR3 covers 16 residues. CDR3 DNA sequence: TGTGCCAGCAGCCGCATCCGGGACTCCTCTAAGGTTGAAGCTTTCTTT. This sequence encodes CASSRIRDSSKVEAFF.

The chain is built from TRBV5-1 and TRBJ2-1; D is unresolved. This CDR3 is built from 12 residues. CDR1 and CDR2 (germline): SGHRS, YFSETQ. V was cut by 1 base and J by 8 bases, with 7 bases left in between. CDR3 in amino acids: CASSLIGYEQFF. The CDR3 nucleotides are TGCGCCAGCAGCTTGATCGGATATGAGCAGTTCTTC.

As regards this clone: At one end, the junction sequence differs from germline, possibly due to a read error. CDR3: CASSLGGTGELVF. The DNA for the CDR3 is TGTGCCAGCAGTCTAGGGGGCACCGGGGAGCTGGTTTTT. The chain is built from TRBV6-5 and TRBJ2-2; TRBD1 matches 7 bases. CDR1 and CDR2 (germline): MNHEY, SVGAGI. The CDR3 length is 13 residues.

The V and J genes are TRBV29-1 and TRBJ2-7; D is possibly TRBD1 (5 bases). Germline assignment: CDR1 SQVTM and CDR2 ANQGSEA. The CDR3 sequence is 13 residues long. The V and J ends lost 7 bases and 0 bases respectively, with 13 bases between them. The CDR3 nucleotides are TGCAGCGCCGTCGACAGAAGCTCCTACGAGCAGTACTTC. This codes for CSAVDRSSYEQYF.

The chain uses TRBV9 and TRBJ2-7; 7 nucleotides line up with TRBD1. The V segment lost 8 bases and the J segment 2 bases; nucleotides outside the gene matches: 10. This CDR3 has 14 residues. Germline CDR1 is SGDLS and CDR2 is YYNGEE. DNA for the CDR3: TGTGCCAGACCTGGGACAGAAGTTCCCTACGAGCAGTACTTC. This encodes CARPGTEVPYEQYF.

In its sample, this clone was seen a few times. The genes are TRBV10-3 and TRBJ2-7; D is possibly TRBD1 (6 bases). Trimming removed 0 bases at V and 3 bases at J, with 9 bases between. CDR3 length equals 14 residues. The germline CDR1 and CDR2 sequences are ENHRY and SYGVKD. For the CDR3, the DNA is TGTGCCATCAGTGAGTCGGGACAAAACTACGAGCAGTACTTC. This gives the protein CAISESGQNYEQYF.

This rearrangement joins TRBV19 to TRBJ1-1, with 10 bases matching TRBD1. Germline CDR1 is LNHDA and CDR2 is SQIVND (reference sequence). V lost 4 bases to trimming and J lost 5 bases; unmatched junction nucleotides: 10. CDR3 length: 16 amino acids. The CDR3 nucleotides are TGTGCCAGTAGTACTCGGACCGGACAGGGGGGTACTGAAGCTTTCTTT. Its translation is CASSTRTGQGGTEAFF. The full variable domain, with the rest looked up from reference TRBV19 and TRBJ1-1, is DGGITQSPKYLFRKEGQNVTLSCEQNLNHDAMYWYRQDPGQGLRLIYYSQIVNDFQKGDIAEGYSVSREKKESFPLTVTSAQKNPTAFYLCASSTRTGQGGTEAFFGQGTRLTVV.

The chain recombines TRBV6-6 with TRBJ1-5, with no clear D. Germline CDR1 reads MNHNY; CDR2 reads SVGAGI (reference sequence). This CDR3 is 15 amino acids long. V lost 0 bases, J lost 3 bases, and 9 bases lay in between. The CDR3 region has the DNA TGTGCCAGCAGTTACTCGGTTATTTACAATCAGCCCCAGCATTTT. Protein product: CASSYSVIYNQPQHF.

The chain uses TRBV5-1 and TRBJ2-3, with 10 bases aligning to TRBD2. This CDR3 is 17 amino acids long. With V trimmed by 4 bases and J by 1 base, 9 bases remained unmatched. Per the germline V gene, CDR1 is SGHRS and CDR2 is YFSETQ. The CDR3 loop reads CASSPWRTSGGTDTQYF. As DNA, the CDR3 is TGCGCCAGCAGCCCCTGGAGGACTAGCGGTGGCACAGATACGCAGTATTTT.

The CDR3 DNA reads as TGCGCCAGCAGTGAGTTAGTTAGACTAGCGGGAGGTTGGGAGCAGTACTTC. This gives the protein CASSELVRLAGGWEQYF. The V and J genes are TRBV10-2 and TRBJ2-7, with 13 bases that match TRBD2. Trimming cost V 1 base and J 7 bases; bases outside gene matches: 10. This CDR3 contains 17 residues. Germline-derived CDR1 and CDR2 are WSHSY and SAAADI.

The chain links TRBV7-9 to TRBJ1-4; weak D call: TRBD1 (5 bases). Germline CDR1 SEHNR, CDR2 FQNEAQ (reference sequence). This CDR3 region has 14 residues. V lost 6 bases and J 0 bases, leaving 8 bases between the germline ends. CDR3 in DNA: TGTGCCAGCAGTGGGGGGACAACTAATGAAAAACTGTTTTTT. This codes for CASSGGTTNEKLFF.

The CDR3 spells CASSLRLAGGGNIQYF. DNA of the CDR3: TGTGCCAGCAGCTTAAGACTAGCGGGAGGAGGTAACATTCAGTACTTC. The rearrangement joins TRBV13 to TRBJ2-4; 13 nucleotides line up with TRBD2. This CDR3 region has 16 residues. V was pared by 2 bases and J by 7 bases, with 5 bases of the junction left unmatched. Germline lookup yields CDR1 PRHDT and CDR2 FYEKMQ (reference sequence). Drawing the rest from reference TRBV13 and TRBJ2-4, the complete variable domain is AAGVIQSPRHLIKEKRETATLKCYPIPRHDTVYWYQQGPGQDPQFLISFYEKMQSDKGSIPDRFSAQQFSDYHSELNMSSLELGDSALYFCASSLRLAGGGNIQYFGAGTRLSVL.

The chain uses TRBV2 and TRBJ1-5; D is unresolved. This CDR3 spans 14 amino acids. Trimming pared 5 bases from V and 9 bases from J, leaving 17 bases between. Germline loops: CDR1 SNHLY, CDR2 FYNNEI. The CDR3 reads CASSLRPPPWPQHF. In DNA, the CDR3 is TGTGCCAGCAGTCTCAGGCCACCACCGTGGCCCCAGCATTTT.

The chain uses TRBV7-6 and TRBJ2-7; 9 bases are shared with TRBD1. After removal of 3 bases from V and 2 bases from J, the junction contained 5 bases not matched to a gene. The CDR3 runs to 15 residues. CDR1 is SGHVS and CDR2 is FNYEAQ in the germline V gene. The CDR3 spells CASSFGDRVPYEQYF. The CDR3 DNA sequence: TGTGCCAGCAGCTTCGGGGACAGGGTACCCTACGAGCAGTACTTC.

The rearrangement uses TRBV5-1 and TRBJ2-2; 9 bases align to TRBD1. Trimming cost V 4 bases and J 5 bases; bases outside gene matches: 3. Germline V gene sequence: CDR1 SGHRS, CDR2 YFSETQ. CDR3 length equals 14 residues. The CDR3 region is CASSRTGETGELFF. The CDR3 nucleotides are TGCGCCAGCAGCCGGACAGGGGAGACCGGGGAGCTGTTTTTT. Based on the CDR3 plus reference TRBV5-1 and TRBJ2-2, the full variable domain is KAGVTQTPRYLIKTRGQQVTLSCSPISGHRSVSWYQQTPGQGLQFLFEYFSETQRNKGNFPGRFSGRQFSNSRSEMNVSTLELGDSALYLCASSRTGETGELFFGEGSRLTVL.

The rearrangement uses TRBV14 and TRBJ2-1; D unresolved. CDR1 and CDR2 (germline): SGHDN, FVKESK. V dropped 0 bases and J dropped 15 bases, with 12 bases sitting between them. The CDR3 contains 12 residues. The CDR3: CASSQEAIYTFF. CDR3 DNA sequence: TGTGCCAGCAGCCAAGAAGCTATCTACACGTTCTTC.

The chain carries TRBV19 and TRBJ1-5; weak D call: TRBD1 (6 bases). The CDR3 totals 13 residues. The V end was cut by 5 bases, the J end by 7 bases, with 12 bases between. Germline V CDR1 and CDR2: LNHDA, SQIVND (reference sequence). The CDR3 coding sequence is TGTGCCAGTAGTCCGAGGGGGGGGCAGCCCCAGCATTTT. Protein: CASSPRGGQPQHF.

The CDR3 bases are TGTGCCAGCCGAGTCCGCGCAGGGGGAAGCAATCAGCCCCAGCATTTT. Translation: CASRVRAGGSNQPQHF. The genes are TRBV19 and TRBJ1-5; 7 nucleotides align to TRBD1. Trimming took 9 bases from V and 1 from J; bases not matched to a gene: 12. CDR3 length: 16 residues. CDR1 and CDR2 (germline): LNHDA, SQIVND (reference sequence).

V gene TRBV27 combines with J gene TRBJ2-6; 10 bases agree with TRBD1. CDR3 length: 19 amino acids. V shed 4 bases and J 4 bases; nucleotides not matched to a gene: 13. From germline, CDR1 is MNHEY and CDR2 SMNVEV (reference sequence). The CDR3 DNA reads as TGTGCCAGCAGTTCAAAACTTCCGGGACAGGGGACCGGGGCCAACGTCCTGACTTTC. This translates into CASSSKLPGQGTGANVLTF.

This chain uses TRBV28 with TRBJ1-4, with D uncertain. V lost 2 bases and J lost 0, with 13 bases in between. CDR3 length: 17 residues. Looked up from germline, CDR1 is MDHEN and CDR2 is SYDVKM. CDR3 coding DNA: TGTGCCAGCAGTTTAATTAGGTCCCCTGCAACTAATGAAAAACTGTTTTTT. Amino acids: CASSLIRSPATNEKLFF.

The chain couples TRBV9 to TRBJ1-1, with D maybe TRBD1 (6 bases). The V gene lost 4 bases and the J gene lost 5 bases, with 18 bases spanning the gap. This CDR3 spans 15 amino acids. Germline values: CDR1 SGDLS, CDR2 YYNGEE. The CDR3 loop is CASSRRPTGNTEAFF. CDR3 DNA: TGTGCCAGCAGCCGTCGACCTACAGGGAATACTGAAGCTTTCTTT.

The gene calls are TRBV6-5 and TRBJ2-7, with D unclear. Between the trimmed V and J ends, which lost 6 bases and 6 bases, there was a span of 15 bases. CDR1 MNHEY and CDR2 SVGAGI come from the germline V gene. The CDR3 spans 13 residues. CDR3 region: CASRLNSGSEQYV. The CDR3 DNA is TGTGCCAGCAGACTAAACTCGGGCTCCGAGCAGTACGTC.

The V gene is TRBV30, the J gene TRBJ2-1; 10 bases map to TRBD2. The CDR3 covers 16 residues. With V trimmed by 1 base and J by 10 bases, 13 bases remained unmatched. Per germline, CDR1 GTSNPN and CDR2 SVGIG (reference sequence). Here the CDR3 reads CAWSDVLPSGSGEQFF. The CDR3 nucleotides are TGTGCCTGGAGTGATGTATTGCCTAGCGGGAGTGGGGAGCAGTTCTTC.

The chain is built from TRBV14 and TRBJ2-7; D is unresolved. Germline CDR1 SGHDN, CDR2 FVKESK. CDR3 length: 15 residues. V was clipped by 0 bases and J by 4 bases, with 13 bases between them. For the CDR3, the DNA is TGTGCCAGCAGCCAAGAGACGGGCTACCGTTACGAGCAGTACTTC. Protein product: CASSQETGYRYEQYF.

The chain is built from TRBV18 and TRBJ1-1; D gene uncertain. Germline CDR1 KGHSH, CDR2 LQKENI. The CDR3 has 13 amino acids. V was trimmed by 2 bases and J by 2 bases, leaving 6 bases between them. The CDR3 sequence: CASSPRQNTEAFF. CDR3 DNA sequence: TGTGCCAGCTCACCAAGACAAAACACTGAAGCTTTCTTT.

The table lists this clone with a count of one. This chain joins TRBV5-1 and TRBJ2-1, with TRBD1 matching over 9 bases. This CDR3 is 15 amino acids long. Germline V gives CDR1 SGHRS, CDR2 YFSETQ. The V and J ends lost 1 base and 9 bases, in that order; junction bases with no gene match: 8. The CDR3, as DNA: TGCGCCAGCAGCTTGTCCGGGACAGGGTATTCTGAGCAGTTCTTC. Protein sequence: CASSLSGTGYSEQFF.